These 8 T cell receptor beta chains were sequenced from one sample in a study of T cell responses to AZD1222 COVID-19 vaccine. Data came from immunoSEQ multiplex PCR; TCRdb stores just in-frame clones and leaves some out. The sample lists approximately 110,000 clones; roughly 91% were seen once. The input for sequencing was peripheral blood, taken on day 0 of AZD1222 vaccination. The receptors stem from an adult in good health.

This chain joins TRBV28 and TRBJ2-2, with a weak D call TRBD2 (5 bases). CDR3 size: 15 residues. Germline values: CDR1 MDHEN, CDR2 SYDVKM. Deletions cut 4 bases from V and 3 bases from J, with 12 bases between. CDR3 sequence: CASSSVGVDTGELFF. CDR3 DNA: TGTGCCAGCAGTTCCGTGGGAGTAGACACCGGGGAGCTGTTTTTT.

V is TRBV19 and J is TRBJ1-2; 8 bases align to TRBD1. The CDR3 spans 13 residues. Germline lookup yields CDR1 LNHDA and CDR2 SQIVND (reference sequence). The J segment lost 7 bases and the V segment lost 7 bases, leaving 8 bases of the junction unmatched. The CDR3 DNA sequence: TGTGCCAGTACCCCTGACAGGGGTATTGGCTACACCTTC. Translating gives CASTPDRGIGYTF.

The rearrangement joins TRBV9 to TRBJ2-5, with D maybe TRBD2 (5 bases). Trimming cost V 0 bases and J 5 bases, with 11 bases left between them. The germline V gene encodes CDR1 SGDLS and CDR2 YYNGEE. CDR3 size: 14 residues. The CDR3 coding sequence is TGTGCCAGCAGCGTAGTAGCTTCGGGGGAGACCCAGTACTTC. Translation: CASSVVASGETQYF.

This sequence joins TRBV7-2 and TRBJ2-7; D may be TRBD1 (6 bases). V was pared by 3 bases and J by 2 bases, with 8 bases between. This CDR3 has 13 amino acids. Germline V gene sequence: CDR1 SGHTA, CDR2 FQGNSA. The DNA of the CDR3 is TGTGCCAGCAGCTTGGGGGCAACCTACGAGCAGTACTTC. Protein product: CASSLGATYEQYF.

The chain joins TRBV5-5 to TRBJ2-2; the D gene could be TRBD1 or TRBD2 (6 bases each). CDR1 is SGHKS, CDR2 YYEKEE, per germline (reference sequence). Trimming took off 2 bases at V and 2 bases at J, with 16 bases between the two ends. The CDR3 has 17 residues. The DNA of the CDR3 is TGTGCCAGCAGCTTAAGGGGGGCAGCCGGTAACACCGGGGAGCTGTTTTTT. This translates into CASSLRGAAGNTGELFF.

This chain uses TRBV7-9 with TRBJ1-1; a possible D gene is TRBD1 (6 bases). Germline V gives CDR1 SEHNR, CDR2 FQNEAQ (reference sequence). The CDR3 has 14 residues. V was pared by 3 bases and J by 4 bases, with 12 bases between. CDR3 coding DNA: TGTGCCAGCAGCTTGCTAGGGGGGAGCACTGAAGCTTTCTTT. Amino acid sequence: CASSLLGGSTEAFF.

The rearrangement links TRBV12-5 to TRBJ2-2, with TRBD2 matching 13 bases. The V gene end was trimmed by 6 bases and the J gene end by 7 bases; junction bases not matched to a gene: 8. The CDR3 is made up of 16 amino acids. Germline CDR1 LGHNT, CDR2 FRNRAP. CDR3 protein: CASGQLAGGSDGELFF. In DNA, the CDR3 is TGTGCTAGTGGCCAACTAGCGGGAGGGTCGGACGGGGAGCTGTTTTTT.

In DNA form, the CDR3 reads TGCGCCAGCAGCCAAGATCAAGTGAGCAATCAGCCCCAGCATTTT. Its translation: CASSQDQVSNQPQHF. This chain connects TRBV4-1 to TRBJ1-5; D unclear. The CDR3 is 15 amino acids. V gave up 0 bases and J gave up 1 base, with 7 bases separating them. Per the germline V gene, CDR1 is MGHRA and CDR2 is YSYEKL.